The T cell receptor beta chain described here comes from a study of T cell responses to AZD1222 COVID-19 vaccine. Study information: Pooled together were second doses at about 4 or about 12 weeks.

Concerning this clone: Its antigen is unknown.

Germline-derived CDR1 and CDR2 are MNHEY and SVGEGT. V shed 2 bases, J shed 10 bases, and the junction held 4 bases outside the gene matches. The CDR3 extends over 13 amino acids. Study-level findings and limits: The study sampled repertoires only after the peak T cell response. CD4 TCRs associated with vaccination spanned spike, dominating at 160-218 and 743-854.

Libraries were prepared by immunoSEQ multiplex PCR; TCRdb keeps only in-frame clonotypes and omits some of them. The sample comprises around 78,000 clones, roughly 91% of which are singletons, and less than 25% rests with the top ten. The chain recombines TRBV6-2 or TRBV6-3 with TRBJ2-1; TRBD1 matches at 8 bases. This receptor was obtained from an adult in good health. The specimen comprised peripheral blood, sampled on day 0 of AZD1222 vaccination. The CDR3 region is CASSYGQGFEQFF. The CDR3 DNA reads TGTGCCAGCAGTTACGGACAGGGATTCGAGCAGTTCTTC.